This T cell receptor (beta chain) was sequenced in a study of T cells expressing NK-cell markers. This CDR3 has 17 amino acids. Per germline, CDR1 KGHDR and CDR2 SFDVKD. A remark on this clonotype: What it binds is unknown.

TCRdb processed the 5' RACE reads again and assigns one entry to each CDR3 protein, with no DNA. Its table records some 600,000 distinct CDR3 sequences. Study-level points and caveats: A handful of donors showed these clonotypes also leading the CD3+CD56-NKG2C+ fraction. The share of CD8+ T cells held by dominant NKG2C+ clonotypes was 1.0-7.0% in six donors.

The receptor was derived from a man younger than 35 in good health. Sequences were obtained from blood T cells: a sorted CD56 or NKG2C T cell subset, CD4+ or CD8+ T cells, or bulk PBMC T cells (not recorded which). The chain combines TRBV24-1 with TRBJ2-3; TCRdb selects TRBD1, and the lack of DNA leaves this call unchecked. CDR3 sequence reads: CATSDLTGQGSTDTQYF.